This T cell receptor beta chain was identified during a study of blood T cell repertoires in COVID-19. Study summary: Nucleic acid was either cDNA or gDNA, and it came from T cells, B-cell-depleted T cells, or PBMCs.

As handled by the study authors: Amplified reference gene primers provided the basis for estimating nucleated cell counts. Sequencing used immunoSEQ multiplex PCR; TCRdb keeps in-frame clones, though not all of them. The D gene and trimming were derived from the DNA, and the V and J assignments and clone size from that table. This sample carries some 150,000 clones, roughly 80% of them seen once, and the ten largest clones take about 39%. The CDR3 has 18 residues. V dropped 6 bases and J dropped 2; count of bases not matched to a gene: 13. Germline V lookup: CDR1 MDHEN, CDR2 SYDVKM. The sample comprised peripheral blood. The chain couples TRBV28 to TRBJ1-5; 10 bases match TRBD1. The TCR comes from a human donor in a cohort sampled during active COVID-19. The CDR3 bases are TGTGCCAGCAGCTTGGACAGGGGGGTAAACCAAGGCAATCAGCCCCAGCATTTT. Translated: CASSLDRGVNQGNQPQHF.